These T cell receptor beta chains were read from a single sample in a study of cytomegalovirus exposure and HLA in healthy donors. Assay used: immunoSEQ multiplex PCR; TCRdb lists only in-frame clones, some missing. The table has 180,000 or so clones, approximately 85% seen once; the top ten hold about a tenth. Sequenced material: PBMCs. All receptors come from a man between 18 and 29 years old in good health and CMV-seropositive. Both conserved end residues are part of each CDR3. Each record gives: V gene, D gene, clone size, J gene, CDR3 DNA, CDR3 protein. A D gene is named only where the DNA matches it firmly. The size entry is marked missing in some rows and otherwise reads once, few, many or a size class.

TRBV6-5	-	-	TRBJ1-1	TGTGCCAGCAGTTACTCTCGGGGTTTGAACACTGAAGCTTTCTTT	CASSYSRGLNTEAFF
TRBV5-1	TRBD1	-	TRBJ2-7	TGCGCCAGCAGACTCTACTCCGGGACAGGGCTGGCTTACGAGCAGTACTTC	CASRLYSGTGLAYEQYF
TRBV4-2	TRBD2	-	TRBJ2-5	TGTGCCAGCAGCCTACCCAGCGGGGGGACTCAAGAGACCCAGTACTTC	CASSLPSGGTQETQYF
TRBV5-5	-	-	TRBJ2-3	TGTGCCAGCAGCTTGACAGGCCCCCCAGATACGCAGTATTTT	CASSLTGPPDTQYF
TRBV7-9	TRBD2	-	TRBJ2-3	TGTGCCAGCAGCTCCGGTTGGCGGGGGGGCCGAGAAGATACGCAGTATTTT	CASSSGWRGGREDTQYF
TRBV4-3	TRBD1	-	TRBJ2-7	TGCGCCAGCAGCCCTACAAAAAACAGGGGCGAGCAGTACTTC	CASSPTKNRGEQYF
TRBV5-1	TRBD1	-	TRBJ2-1	TGCGCCAGCACCCTGAAGGGACAGGGGGCTGGTGAGCAGTTCTTC	CASTLKGQGAGEQFF
TRBV13	TRBD1	-	TRBJ2-7	TGTGCCAGCAGCGTCGGACAGGGGACAACCGAGCAGTACTTC	CASSVGQGTTEQYF
TRBV7-2	-	once	TRBJ1-1	TGTGCCAGCAGCTGGCACATAGGGGTTAAGGACACTGAAGCTTTCTTT	CASSWHIGVKDTEAFF
TRBV5-4	-	-	TRBJ2-2	TGTGCCAGCAGCTTCCGGGAAACCGGGGAGCTGTTTTTT	CASSFRETGELFF
TRBV5-1	TRBD2	-	TRBJ2-1	TGCGCCAGCAGCCGCGGGGGGACGAGCTCCTACAATGAGCAGTTCTTC	CASSRGGTSSYNEQFF
TRBV11-2	TRBD1	-	TRBJ2-2	TGTGCCAGCAGCTTAGGGACAGGGTGGAGCGGGGAGCTGTTTTTT	CASSLGTGWSGELFF
TRBV5-1	-	-	TRBJ1-1	TGCGCCAGCAGCTTGGAGGCGGGGAAGCCTTTAAACACTGAAGCTTTCTTT	CASSLEAGKPLNTEAFF
TRBV6-6	-	-	TRBJ1-5	TGTGCCAGCAGTCCTATCAATCAGCCCCAGCATTTT	CASSPINQPQHF
TRBV5-5	-	-	TRBJ1-6	TGTGCCAGCAGCCCGGACATCAGGTCCTATAATTCACCCCTCCACTTT	CASSPDIRSYNSPLHF
TRBV18	-	-	TRBJ2-2	TGTGCCAGCTCACCCCAGATGAGGGACACCGGGGAGCTGTTTTTT	CASSPQMRDTGELFF
TRBV27	-	-	TRBJ1-6	TGTGCCAGCAGCTACAGACAGCCCTCCTATAATTCACCCCTCCACTTT	CASSYRQPSYNSPLHF
TRBV2	TRBD2	-	TRBJ2-7	TGTGCCAACAGCCCGGGGGGACCCCCCGACGAGCAGTACTTC	CANSPGGPPDEQYF
TRBV6-5	TRBD1	-	TRBJ2-5	TGTGCCAGCAGTTACTCGACCGCAGGGGGCCAAGAGACCCAGTACTTC	CASSYSTAGGQETQYF
TRBV7-9	TRBD1	-	TRBJ1-1	TGTGCCAGCAGCGTATTACCGGGACAGAACACTGAAGCCTTCTTT	CASSVLPGQNTEAFF
TRBV9	TRBD1	-	TRBJ2-1	TGTGCCAGCAGCCTTAACTACCGGGGACAGGGGGCGAGGATTGAGCAGTTCTTC	CASSLNYRGQGARIEQFF
TRBV5-8	-	-	TRBJ2-7	TGTGCCAGAGGGGTCTCCAACTACGAGCAGTACTTC	CARGVSNYEQYF
TRBV7-2	TRBD1	-	TRBJ1-2	TGTGCCAGCAGCCCGGGACAGGGGGCCTACATCTCCTATGGCTACACCTTC	CASSPGQGAYISYGYTF
TRBV19	-	-	TRBJ1-5	TGTGCCAGTAGTATAGGACGGAGCGGCGCGGCCCGGGGGCCCCAGCATTTT	CASSIGRSGAARGPQHF
TRBV27	-	few	TRBJ2-7	TGTGCCAGCAGGAGGATATTCGACAGTATGTACGAGCAGTACTTC	CASRRIFDSMYEQYF
TRBV19	TRBD2	-	TRBJ2-2	TGTGCCAGTTGCCATAGCGGGGGTCCAACCGGGGAGCTGTTTTTT	CASCHSGGPTGELFF
TRBV5-4	-	-	TRBJ1-1	TGTGCCAGCAGCCGCGCTCCGGGGAACACTGAAGCTTTCTTT	CASSRAPGNTEAFF
TRBV2	-	-	TRBJ2-2	TGTGCCAGCAGTGAAGCCCGAGGCGGGGAGCTGTTTTTT	CASSEARGGELFF
TRBV30	TRBD1	-	TRBJ1-1	TGTGCCTGGAGTGTACTTTTAGGGGGCAGAACTGAAGCTTTCTTT	CAWSVLLGGRTEAFF
TRBV15	-	-	TRBJ1-2	TGTGCCACCAGCAGAGATCTAGCAGCGGACTATGGCTACACCTTC	CATSRDLAADYGYTF
TRBV29-1	TRBD1	-	TRBJ2-7	TGCAGCGTTGGATCTCCCGGGACAGGGATCTACGAGCAGTACTTC	CSVGSPGTGIYEQYF
TRBV5-1	TRBD1	-	TRBJ1-2	TGCGCCAGCAGCTCGACAGGGCATGGCTACACCTTC	CASSSTGHGYTF
TRBV11-2	-	-	TRBJ2-5	TGTGCCAGCAGCTTAGATTCAGGGCAGGAGACCCAGTACTTC	CASSLDSGQETQYF
TRBV5-1	TRBD1	-	TRBJ1-4	TGCGCCAGCAGCCCAGGGGGCCCGGCCCTGGGTGAAAAACTGTTTTTT	CASSPGGPALGEKLFF
TRBV19	-	-	TRBJ1-1	TGTGCCAGTAGAAAAGGGCGGGTGAACACTGAAGCTTTCTTT	CASRKGRVNTEAFF
TRBV5-6	-	-	TRBJ2-3	TGTGCCAGCAGCTTCGCAGGGCAAACAGATACGCAGTATTTT	CASSFAGQTDTQYF
TRBV5-1	TRBD1	-	TRBJ2-5	TGCGCCAGCAGCGGAGCGACAGGGGGGGAGACCCAGTACTTC	CASSGATGGETQYF
TRBV5-4	TRBD1	-	TRBJ2-7	TGTGCCAGCAGCCTCCGGGACAGGGATTCCTACGAGCAGTACTTC	CASSLRDRDSYEQYF
TRBV9	TRBD1	few	TRBJ1-4	TGTGCCAGCAGCGTAGGGACAGGGTTGGATGAAAAACTGTTTTTT	CASSVGTGLDEKLFF
TRBV13	-	-	TRBJ2-7	TGTGCCAGCAGCTTACGCGCTCTTACCTACGAGCAGTACTTC	CASSLRALTYEQYF
TRBV13	-	-	TRBJ2-7	TGTGCCACCAATCTCAGGGGCCGGAGCTCCTACGAGCAGTACTTC	CATNLRGRSSYEQYF
TRBV9	TRBD1	few	TRBJ1-4	TGTGCCAGCAGCTCGACAGGGGACGAGGAAAAACTGTTTTTT	CASSSTGDEEKLFF
TRBV7-3	-	-	TRBJ2-5	TGTGCCAGCAGCGAGACACCCACTAGTGCGGAGACCCAGTACTTC	CASSETPTSAETQYF
TRBV7-9	TRBD1	-	TRBJ2-7	TGTGCCAGCAGCCTAGGACAGGGAGTATCCTACGAGCAGTACTTC	CASSLGQGVSYEQYF
TRBV29-1	TRBD2	-	TRBJ2-1	TGCAGCGTTGAACGGCCTAGCGGATACAATGAGCAGTTCTTC	CSVERPSGYNEQFF
TRBV5-1	TRBD1	-	TRBJ2-1	TGCGCCAGCAGCTTAACCGGCGGGACAGGGTCCTACAATGAGCAGTTCTTC	CASSLTGGTGSYNEQFF
TRBV7-9	TRBD1	-	TRBJ1-5	TGTGCCAGCAGCTCCGGGACAGGGAGCAATCAGCCCCAGCATTTT	CASSSGTGSNQPQHF
TRBV27	-	-	TRBJ2-2	TGTGCCTCAACCCCGGGGTTTCCCTACTCAAACACCGGGGAGCTGTTTTTT	CASTPGFPYSNTGELFF
TRBV6-1	-	few	TRBJ1-1	TGTGCCAGCAGTGAATACCCCTTAGGGGGCACTGAAGCTTTCTTT	CASSEYPLGGTEAFF
TRBV2	TRBD2	-	TRBJ2-1	TGTGCCAGCAGGCCAACGGGGGGGCCCCATGAGCAGTTCTTC	CASRPTGGPHEQFF
TRBV7-9	-	-	TRBJ1-5	TGTGCCAGCAGCTCGGCGGGCAATCAGCCCCAGCATTTT	CASSSAGNQPQHF
TRBV12-5	-	-	TRBJ2-7	TGTGCTAGTGGTTCGACAGTTGCCTACGAGCAGTACTTC	CASGSTVAYEQYF
TRBV12-5	TRBD1	-	TRBJ1-2	TGTGCTAGTGGTACTTACAGGGGTAGCGGCTACACCTTC	CASGTYRGSGYTF
TRBV10-1	-	few	TRBJ2-6	TGCGCCAGCAGGTTTCGGAAGGGGACTCGGAGCTCTGGGGCCAACGTCCTGACTTTC	CASRFRKGTRSSGANVLTF